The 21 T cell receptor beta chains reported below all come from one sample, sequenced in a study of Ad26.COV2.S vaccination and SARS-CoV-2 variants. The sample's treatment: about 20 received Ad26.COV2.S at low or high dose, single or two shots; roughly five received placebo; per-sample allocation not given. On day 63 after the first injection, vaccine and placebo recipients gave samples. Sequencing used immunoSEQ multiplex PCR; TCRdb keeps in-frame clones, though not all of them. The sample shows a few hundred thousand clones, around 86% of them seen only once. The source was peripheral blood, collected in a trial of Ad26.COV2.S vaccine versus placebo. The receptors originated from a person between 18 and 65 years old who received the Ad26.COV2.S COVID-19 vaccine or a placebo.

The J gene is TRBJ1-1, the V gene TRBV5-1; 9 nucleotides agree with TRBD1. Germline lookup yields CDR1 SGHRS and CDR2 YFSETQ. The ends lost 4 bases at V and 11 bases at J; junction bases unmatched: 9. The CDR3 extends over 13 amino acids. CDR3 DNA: TGCGCCAGCAGCGGGGACAGGGAGGGAAGGGCTTTCTTT. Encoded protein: CASSGDREGRAFF.

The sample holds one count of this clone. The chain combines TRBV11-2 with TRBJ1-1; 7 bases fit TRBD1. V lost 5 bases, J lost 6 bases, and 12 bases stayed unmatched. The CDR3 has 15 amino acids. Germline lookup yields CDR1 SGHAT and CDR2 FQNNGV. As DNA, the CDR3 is TGTGCCAGCAGCGGCATACGACAGGGACTTTCTGAAGCTTTCTTT. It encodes CASSGIRQGLSEAFF.

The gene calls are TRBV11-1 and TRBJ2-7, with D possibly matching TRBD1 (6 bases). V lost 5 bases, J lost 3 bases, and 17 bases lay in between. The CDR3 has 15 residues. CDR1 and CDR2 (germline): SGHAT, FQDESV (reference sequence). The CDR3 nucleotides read TGTGCCAGCAGCCGAGAGGCTGGGGGCGGCTACGAGCAGTACTTC. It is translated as CASSREAGGGYEQYF.

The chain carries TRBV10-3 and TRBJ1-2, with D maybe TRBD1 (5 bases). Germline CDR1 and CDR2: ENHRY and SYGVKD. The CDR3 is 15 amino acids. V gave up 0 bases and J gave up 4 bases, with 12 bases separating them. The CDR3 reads CAISESIGGPYGYTF. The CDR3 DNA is TGTGCCATCAGTGAGTCGATTGGGGGACCCTATGGCTACACCTTC.

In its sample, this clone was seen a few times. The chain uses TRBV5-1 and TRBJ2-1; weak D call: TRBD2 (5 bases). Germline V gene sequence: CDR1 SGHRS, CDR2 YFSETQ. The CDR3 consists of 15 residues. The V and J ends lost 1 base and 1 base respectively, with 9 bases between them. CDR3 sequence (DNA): TGCGCCAGCAGCTTGAACGGGGAGTCCTACAATGAGCAGTTCTTC. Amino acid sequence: CASSLNGESYNEQFF.

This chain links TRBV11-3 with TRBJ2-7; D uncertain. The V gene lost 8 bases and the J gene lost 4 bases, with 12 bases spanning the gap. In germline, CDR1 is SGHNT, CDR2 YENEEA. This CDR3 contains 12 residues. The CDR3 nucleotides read TGTGCCAGCCTAAACCTTCTTTACGAGCAGTACTTC. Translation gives CASLNLLYEQYF.

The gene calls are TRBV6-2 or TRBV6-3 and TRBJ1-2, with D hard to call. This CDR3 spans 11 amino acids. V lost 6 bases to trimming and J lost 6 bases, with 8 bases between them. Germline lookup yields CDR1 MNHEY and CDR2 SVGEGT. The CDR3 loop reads CASSQTDGYTF. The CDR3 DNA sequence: TGTGCCAGCAGCCAGACCGATGGCTACACCTTC.

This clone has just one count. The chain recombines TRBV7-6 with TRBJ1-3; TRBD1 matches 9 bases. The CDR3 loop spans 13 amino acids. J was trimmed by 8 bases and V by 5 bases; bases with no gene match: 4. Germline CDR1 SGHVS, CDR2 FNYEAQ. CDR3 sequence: CASSTDRGDTIYF. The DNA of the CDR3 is TGTGCCAGCAGCACAGACAGGGGGGACACCATATATTTT.

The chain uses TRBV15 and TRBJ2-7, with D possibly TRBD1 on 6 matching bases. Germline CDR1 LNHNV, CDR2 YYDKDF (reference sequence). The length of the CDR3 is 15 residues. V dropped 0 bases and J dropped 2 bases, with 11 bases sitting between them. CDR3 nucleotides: TGTGCCACCAGCAGAGATTTTGACAGGCCCTACGAGCAGTACTTC. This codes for CATSRDFDRPYEQYF.

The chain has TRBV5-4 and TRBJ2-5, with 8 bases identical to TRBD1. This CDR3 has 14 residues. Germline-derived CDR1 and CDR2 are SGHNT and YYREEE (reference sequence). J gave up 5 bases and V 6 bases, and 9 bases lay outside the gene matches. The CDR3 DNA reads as TGTGCCAGCACTGGGCAGGGGGCGGTGGAGACCCAGTACTTC. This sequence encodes CASTGQGAVETQYF. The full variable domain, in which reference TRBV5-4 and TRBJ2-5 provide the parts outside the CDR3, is ETGVTQSPTHLIKTRGQQVTLRCSSQSGHNTVSWYQQALGQGPQFIFQYYREEENGRGNFPPRFSGLQFPNYSSELNVNALELDDSALYLCASTGQGAVETQYFGPGTRLLVL.

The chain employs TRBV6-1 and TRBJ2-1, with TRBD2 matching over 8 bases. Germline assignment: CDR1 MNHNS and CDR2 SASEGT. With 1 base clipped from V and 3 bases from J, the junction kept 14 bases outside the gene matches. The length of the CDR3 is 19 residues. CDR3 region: CASSEGVWWRGEGYNEQFF. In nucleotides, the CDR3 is TGTGCCAGCAGTGAAGGGGTTTGGTGGCGGGGGGAGGGCTACAATGAGCAGTTCTTC.

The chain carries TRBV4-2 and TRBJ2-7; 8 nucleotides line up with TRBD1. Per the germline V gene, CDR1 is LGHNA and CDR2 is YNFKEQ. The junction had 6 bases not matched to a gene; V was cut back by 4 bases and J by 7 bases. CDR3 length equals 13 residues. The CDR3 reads CASSPRTGQEQYF. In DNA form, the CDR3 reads TGTGCCAGCAGCCCCCGGACAGGGCAAGAGCAGTACTTC.

The CDR3 protein is CASSPTGNTEAFF. The DNA of the CDR3 is TGTGCCAGCAGCCCTACAGGAAACACTGAAGCTTTCTTT. The genes are TRBV6-2 or TRBV6-3 and TRBJ1-1; a possible D gene is TRBD1 (5 bases). Germline-derived CDR1 and CDR2 are MNHEY and SVGEGT. This CDR3 region has 13 residues. With 6 bases removed from V and 2 bases from J, the gap between germline ends came to 10 bases.

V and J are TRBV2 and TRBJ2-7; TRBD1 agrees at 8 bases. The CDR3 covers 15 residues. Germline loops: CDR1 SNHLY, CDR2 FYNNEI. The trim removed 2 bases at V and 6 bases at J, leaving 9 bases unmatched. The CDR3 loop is CASSERWTGIGEQYF. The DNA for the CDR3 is TGTGCCAGCAGTGAAAGATGGACAGGGATAGGCGAGCAGTACTTC.

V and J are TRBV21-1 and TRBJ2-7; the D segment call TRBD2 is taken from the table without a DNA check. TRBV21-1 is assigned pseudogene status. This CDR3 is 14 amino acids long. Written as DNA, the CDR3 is TGTGCCAGCCCCGGGGGGAAAGGGTGCTACGAGCAGTACTTC. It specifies CASPGGKGCYEQYF.

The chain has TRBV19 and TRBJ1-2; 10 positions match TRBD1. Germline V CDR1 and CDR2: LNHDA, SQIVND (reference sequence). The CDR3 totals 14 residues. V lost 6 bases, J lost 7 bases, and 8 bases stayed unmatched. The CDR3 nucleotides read TGTGCCAGTAGCCTCCTTGGGACAGGGGCTGGCTACACCTTC. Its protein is CASSLLGTGAGYTF.

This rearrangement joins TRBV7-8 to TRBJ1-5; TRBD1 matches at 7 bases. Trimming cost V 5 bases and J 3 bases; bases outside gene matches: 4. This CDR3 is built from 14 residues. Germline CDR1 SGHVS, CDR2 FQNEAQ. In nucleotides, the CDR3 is TGTGCCAGCAGCACGGGACAGATCAATCAGCCCCAGCATTTT. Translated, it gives CASSTGQINQPQHF.

CDR3 region: CAWSVGHSNTEAFF. CDR3 nucleotides: TGTGCCTGGAGTGTCGGACACTCGAACACTGAAGCTTTCTTT. The chain joins TRBV30 to TRBJ1-1; D might be TRBD1 (5 bases). Trimming pared 0 bases from V and 1 base from J, leaving 9 bases between. CDR3 length equals 14 residues. Germline CDR1 reads GTSNPN; CDR2 reads SVGIG (reference sequence).

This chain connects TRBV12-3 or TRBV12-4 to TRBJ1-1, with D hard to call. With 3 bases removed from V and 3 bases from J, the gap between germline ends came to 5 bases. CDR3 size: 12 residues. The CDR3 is CASSLGDTEAFF. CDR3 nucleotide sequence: TGTGCCAGCAGTTTGGGTGACACTGAAGCTTTCTTT.

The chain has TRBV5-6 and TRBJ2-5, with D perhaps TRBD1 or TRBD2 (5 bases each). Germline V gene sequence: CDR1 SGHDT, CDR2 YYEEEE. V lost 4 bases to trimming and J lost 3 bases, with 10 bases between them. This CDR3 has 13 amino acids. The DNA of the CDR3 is TGTGCCAGCAGCCCGCGAGGGGAAGAGACCCAGTACTTC. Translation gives CASSPRGEETQYF.

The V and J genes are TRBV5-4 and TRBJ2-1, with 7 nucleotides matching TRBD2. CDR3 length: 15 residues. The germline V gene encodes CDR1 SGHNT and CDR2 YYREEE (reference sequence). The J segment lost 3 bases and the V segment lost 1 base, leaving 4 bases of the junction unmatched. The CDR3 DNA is TGTGCCAGCAGCTTGCCACTAGCGATCTACAATGAGCAGTTCTTC. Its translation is CASSLPLAIYNEQFF.